What follows are 5 T cell receptor beta chains derived from one specimen sequenced in a study of T cells in Graves' hyperthyroidism and ophthalmopathy. The CDR3 regions of TCR beta were amplified from RNA transcripts. First-round RT-PCR of the TCR CDR3 relied on the HTBI primer set. TCRdb passed the multiplex PCR reads through MiXCR, listing each CDR3 protein once. The sample contains around 500,000 distinct CDR3 sequences, roughly 15% of which appear only once. Sequences were obtained from blood. The receptor source for this set is a woman younger than 45 with Graves' ophthalmopathy.

J is TRBJ2-2 and V is TRBV4-1, with D maybe TRBD1 (6 bases). Trimming cost V 0 bases and J 6 bases, with 14 bases left between them. This CDR3 region has 16 residues. Germline loops: CDR1 MGHRA, CDR2 YSYEKL. The CDR3 loop is CASSQDRGVKAGELFF. In DNA form, the CDR3 reads TGCGCCAGCAGCCAAGACAGGGGTGTCAAGGCCGGGGAGCTGTTTTTT.

The chain combines TRBV4-1 with TRBJ1-2; D remains ambiguous. The CDR3 spans 13 residues. With 0 bases removed from V and 6 bases from J, the gap between germline ends came to 8 bases. CDR1 is MGHRA and CDR2 is YSYEKL in the germline V gene. In nucleotides, the CDR3 is TGCGCCAGCAGCCAAGAATTGGGAAATGGCTACACCTTC. It is translated as CASSQELGNGYTF.

Comment on this clonotype: This sequence may be a read error, since a much larger clone differs from it by one base. This chain joins TRBV29-1 and TRBJ2-1, with a possible D match to TRBD1 (5 bases). This CDR3 has 13 residues. The V gene lost 4 bases and the J gene lost 7 bases, with 14 bases spanning the gap. CDR1 and CDR2 from the germline V gene are SQVTM and ANQGSEA. CDR3 in amino acids: CSVGQLVGNEQFF. The DNA for the CDR3 is TGCAGCGTTGGACAGCTAGTGGGGAATGAGCAGTTCTTC.

This clonotype has ten or more counts. The V call is TRBV18, the J call TRBJ2-1; D gene unclear. CDR3 length: 13 amino acids. Germline V lookup: CDR1 KGHSH, CDR2 LQKENI. Trimming took 3 bases from V and 0 from J, leaving 3 bases between them. CDR3 sequence: CASSPASYNEQFF. The CDR3 bases are TGTGCCAGCTCACCCGCCTCCTACAATGAGCAGTTCTTC.

This clonotype has a count of ten or more. This rearrangement joins TRBV7-2 to TRBJ2-5, with a weak D call TRBD1 (5 bases). This CDR3 spans 16 amino acids. V was cut by 0 bases and J by 3 bases, with 14 bases left in between. The V gene's germline CDR1 is SGHTA and CDR2 FQGNSA. In DNA, the CDR3 is TGTGCCAGCAGCTTAGCGGCAGGGTGGAGCGAAGAGACCCAGTACTTC. This encodes CASSLAAGWSEETQYF.